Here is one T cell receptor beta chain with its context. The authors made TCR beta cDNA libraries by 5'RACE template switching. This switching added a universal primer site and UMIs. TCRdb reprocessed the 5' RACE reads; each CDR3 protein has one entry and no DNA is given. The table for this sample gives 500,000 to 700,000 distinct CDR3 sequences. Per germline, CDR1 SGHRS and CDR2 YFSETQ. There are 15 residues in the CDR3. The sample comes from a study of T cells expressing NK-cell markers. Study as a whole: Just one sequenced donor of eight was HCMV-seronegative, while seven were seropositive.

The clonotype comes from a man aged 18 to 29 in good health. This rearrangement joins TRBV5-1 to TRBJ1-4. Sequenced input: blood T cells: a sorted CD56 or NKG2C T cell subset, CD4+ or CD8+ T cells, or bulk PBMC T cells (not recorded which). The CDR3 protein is CASSTVGFESEKLFF.